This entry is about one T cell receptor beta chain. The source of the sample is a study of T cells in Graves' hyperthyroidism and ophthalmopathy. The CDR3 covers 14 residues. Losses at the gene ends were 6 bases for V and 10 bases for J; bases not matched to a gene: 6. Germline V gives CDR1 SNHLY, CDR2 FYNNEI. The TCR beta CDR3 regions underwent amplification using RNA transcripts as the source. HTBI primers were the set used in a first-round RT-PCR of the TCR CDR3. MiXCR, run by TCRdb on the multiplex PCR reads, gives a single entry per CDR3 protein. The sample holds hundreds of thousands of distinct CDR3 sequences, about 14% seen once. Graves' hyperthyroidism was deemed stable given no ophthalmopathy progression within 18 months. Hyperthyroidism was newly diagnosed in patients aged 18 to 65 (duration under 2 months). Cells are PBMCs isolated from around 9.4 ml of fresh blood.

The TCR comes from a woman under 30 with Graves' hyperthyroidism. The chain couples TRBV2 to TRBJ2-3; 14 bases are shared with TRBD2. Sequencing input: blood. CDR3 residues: CASRNGLAGGAQYF. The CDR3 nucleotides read TGTGCCAGCAGGAACGGACTAGCGGGAGGAGCGCAGTATTTT.